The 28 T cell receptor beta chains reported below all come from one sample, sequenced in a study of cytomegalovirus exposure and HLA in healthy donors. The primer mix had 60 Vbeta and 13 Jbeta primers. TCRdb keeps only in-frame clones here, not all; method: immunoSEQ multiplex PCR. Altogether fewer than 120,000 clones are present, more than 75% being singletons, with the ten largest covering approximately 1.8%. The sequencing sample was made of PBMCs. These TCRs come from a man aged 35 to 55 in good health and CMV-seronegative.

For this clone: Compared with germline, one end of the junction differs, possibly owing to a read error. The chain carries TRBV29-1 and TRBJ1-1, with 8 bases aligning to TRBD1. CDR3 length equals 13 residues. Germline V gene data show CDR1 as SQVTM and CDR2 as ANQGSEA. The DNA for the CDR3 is TGCAGCGCTGAACAGGGGGTGCGCACTGAAGCTTTCTTT. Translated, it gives CSAEQGVRTEAFF.

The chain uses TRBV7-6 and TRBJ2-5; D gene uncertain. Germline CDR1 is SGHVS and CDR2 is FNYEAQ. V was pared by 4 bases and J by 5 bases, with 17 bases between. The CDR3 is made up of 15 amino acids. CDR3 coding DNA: TGTGCCAGCAGCTCTAATGTCGCCAGGCCCGAGACCCAGTACTTC. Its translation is CASSSNVARPETQYF.

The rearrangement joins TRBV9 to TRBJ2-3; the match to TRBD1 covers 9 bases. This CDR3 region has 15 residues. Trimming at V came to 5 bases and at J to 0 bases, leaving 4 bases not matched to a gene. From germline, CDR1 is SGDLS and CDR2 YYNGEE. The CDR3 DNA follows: TGTGCCAGCAGTATAGGACAGGGGAGCACAGATACGCAGTATTTT. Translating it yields CASSIGQGSTDTQYF.

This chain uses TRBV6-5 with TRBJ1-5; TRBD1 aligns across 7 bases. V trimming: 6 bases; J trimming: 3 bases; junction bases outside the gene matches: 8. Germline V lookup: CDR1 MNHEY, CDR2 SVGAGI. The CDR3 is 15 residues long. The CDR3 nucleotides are TGTGCCAGCAGACCTCAGGGGGTCAACAATCAGCCCCAGCATTTT. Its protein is CASRPQGVNNQPQHF.

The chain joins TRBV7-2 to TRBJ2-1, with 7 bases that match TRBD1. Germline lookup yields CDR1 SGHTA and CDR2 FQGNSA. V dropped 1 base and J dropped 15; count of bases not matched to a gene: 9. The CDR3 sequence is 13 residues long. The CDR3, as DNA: TGTGCCAGCAGCTTAGATTCCGGGACAGTTCCGTTCTTC. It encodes CASSLDSGTVPFF.

The CDR3 bases are TGCGCCAGCAGCCTTCGGAGGGGAGGGGCTTCCTACGAGCAGTACTTC. Its translation: CASSLRRGGASYEQYF. The rearrangement uses TRBV5-1 and TRBJ2-7; the match to TRBD2 covers 7 bases. Unmatched junction bases numbered 11, after V lost 4 bases and J lost 1 base. The CDR3 has 16 amino acids. CDR1 is SGHRS, CDR2 YFSETQ, per germline.

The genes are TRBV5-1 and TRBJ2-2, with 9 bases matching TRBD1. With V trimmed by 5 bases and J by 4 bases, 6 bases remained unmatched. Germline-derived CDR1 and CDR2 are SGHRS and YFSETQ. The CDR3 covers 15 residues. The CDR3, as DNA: TGCGCCAGCAGGGACGGGACAGGGCCCACCGGGGAGCTGTTTTTT. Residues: CASRDGTGPTGELFF.

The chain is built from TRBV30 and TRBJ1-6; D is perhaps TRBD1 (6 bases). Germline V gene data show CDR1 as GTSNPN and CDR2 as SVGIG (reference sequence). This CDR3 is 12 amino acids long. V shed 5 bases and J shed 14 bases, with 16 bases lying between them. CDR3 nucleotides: TGTGCCTGGGCGGCGGGGGCAGAGGCCCTCCACTTT. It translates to CAWAAGAEALHF. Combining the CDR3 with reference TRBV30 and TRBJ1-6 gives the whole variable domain SQTIHQWPATLVQPVGSPLSLECTVEGTSNPNLYWYRQAAGRGLQLLFYSVGIGQISSEVPQNLSASRPQDRQFILSSKKLLLSDSGFYLCAWAAGAEALHFGNGTRLTVT.

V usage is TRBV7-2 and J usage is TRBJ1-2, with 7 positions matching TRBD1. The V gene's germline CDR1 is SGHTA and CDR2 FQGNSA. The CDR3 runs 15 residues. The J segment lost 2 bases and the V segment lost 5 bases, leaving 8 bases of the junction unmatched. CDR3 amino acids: CASSEGQIRNYGYTF. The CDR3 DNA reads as TGTGCCAGCAGCGAGGGACAGATTAGAAACTATGGCTACACCTTC.

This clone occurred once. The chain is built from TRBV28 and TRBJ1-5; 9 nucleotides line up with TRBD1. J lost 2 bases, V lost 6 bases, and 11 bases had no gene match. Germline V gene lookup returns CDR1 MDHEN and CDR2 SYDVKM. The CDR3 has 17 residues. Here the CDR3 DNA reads TGTGCCAGCAGCACCGGGACAGGGAAGTTGGGCAATCAGCCCCAGCATTTT. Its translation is CASSTGTGKLGNQPQHF.

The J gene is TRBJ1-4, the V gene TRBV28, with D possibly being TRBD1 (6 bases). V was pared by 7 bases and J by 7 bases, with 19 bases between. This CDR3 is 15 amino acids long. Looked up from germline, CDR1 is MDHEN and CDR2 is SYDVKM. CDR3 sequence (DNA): TGTGCCAGCACGCTTACAGGGAAAGGTCTTGAAAAACTGTTTTTT. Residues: CASTLTGKGLEKLFF.

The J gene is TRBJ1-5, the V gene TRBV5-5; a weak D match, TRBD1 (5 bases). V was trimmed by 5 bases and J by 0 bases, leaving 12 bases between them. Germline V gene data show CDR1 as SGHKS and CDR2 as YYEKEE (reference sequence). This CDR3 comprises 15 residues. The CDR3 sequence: CASSPDIFSNQPQHF. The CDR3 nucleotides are TGTGCCAGCAGTCCGGACATTTTTAGCAATCAGCCCCAGCATTTT.

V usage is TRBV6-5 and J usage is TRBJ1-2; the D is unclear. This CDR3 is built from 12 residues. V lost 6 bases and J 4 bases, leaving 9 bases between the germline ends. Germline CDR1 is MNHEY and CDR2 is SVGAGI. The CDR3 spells CASSRAGYGYTF. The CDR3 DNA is TGTGCCAGCAGCCGCGCGGGCTATGGCTACACCTTC.

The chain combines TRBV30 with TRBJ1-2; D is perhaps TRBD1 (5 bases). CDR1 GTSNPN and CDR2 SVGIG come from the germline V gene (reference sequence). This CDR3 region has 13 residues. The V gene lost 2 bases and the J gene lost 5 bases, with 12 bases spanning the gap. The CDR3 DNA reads TGTGCCTGGAGTACCGTGGGGGGTTATGGCTACACCTTC. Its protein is CAWSTVGGYGYTF.

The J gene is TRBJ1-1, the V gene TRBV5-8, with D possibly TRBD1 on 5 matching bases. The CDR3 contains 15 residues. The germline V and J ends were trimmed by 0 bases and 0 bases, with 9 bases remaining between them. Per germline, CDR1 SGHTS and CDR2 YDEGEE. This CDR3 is CASSLVGGVNTEAFF. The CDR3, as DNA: TGTGCCAGCAGCTTGGTGGGAGGGGTGAACACTGAAGCTTTCTTT.

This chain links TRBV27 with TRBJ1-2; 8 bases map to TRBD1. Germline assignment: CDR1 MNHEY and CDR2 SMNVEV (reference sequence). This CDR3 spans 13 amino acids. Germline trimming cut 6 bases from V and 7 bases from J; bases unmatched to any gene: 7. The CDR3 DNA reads TGTGCCAGCAGATTGACAGGGGTTGGTGGCTACACCTTC. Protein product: CASRLTGVGGYTF.

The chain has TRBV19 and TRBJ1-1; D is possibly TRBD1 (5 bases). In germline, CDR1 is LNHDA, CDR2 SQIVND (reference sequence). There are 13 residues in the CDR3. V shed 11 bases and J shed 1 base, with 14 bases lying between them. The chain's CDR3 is CAASMTENTEAFF. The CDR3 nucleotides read TGTGCCGCCTCGATGACAGAGAACACTGAAGCTTTCTTT.

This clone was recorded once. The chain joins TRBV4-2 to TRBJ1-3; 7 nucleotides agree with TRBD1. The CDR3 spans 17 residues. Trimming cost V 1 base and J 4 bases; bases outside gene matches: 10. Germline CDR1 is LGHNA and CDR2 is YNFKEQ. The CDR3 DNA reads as TGTGCCAGCAGCCAAGTAGCGACAGGGACGCCGGGAAACACCATATATTTT. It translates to CASSQVATGTPGNTIYF.

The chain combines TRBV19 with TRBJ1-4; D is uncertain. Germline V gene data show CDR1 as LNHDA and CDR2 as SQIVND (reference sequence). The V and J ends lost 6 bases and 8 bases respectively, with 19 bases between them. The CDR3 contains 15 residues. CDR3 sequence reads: CASSELRLTKEKLFF. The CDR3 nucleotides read TGTGCCAGTAGCGAACTCCGGTTAACGAAGGAAAAACTGTTTTTT.

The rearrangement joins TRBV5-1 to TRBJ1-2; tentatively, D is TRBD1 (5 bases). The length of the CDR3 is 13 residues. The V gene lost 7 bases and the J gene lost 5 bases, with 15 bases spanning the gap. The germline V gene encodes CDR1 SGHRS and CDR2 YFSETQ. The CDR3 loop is CASGGTTTYGYTF. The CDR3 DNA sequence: TGCGCCAGCGGAGGGACCACGACGTATGGCTACACCTTC. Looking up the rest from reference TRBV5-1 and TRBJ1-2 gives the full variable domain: KAGVTQTPRYLIKTRGQQVTLSCSPISGHRSVSWYQQTPGQGLQFLFEYFSETQRNKGNFPGRFSGRQFSNSRSEMNVSTLELGDSALYLCASGGTTTYGYTFGSGTRLTVV.

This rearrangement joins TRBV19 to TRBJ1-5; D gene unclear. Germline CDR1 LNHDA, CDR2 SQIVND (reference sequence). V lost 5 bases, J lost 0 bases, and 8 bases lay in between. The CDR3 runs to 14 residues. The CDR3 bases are TGTGCCAGTAGTCTCGAGAATAGCAATCAGCCCCAGCATTTT. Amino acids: CASSLENSNQPQHF.

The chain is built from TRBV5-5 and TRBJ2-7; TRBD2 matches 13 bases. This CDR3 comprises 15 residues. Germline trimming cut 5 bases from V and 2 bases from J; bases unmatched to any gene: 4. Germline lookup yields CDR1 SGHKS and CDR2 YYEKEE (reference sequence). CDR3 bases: TGTGCCAGCAGTTTTACTAGCGGGGGGGCCTACGAGCAGTACTTC. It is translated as CASSFTSGGAYEQYF.

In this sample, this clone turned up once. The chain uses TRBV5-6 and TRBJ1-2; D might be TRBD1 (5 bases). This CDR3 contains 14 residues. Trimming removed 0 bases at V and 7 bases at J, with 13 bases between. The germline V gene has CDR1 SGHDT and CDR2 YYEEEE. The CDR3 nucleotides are TGTGCCAGCAGCTTGGTACCGGCAGGGATTGGCTACACCTTC. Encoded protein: CASSLVPAGIGYTF.

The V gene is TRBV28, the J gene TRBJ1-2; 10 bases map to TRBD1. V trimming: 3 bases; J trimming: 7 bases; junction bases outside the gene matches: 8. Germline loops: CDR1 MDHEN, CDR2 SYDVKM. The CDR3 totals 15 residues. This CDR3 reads CASSFRDRGAGGYTF. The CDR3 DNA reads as TGTGCCAGCAGTTTCCGGGACAGGGGAGCGGGTGGCTACACCTTC.

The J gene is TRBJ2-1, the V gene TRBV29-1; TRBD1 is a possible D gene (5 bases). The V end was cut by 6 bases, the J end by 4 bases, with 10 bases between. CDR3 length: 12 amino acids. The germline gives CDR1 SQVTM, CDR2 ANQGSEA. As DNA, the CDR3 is TGCAGCGTAGGGGCTGATTACAATGAGCAGTTCTTC. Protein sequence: CSVGADYNEQFF.

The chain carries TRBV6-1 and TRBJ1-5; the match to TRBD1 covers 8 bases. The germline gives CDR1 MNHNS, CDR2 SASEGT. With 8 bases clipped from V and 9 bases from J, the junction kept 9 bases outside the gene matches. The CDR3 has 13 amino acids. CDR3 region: CASHRAGTGPQHF. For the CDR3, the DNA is TGTGCCAGCCATCGGGCGGGGACAGGGCCCCAGCATTTT.

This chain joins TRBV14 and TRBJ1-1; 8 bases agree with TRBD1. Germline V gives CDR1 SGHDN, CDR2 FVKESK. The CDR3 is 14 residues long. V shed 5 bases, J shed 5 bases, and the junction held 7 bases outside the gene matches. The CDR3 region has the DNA TGTGCCAGCAGCTCTTCAGGGGGCTGGACTGAAGCTTTCTTT. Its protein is CASSSSGGWTEAFF.

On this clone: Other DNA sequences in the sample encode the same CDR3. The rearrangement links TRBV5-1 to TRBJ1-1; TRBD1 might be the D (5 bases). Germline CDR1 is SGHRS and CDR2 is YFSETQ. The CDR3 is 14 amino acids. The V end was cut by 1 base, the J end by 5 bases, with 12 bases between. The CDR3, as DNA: TGCGCCAGCAGCTTGTATGGAGGGGATACTGAAGCTTTCTTT. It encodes CASSLYGGDTEAFF. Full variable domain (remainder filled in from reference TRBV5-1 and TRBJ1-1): KAGVTQTPRYLIKTRGQQVTLSCSPISGHRSVSWYQQTPGQGLQFLFEYFSETQRNKGNFPGRFSGRQFSNSRSEMNVSTLELGDSALYLCASSLYGGDTEAFFGQGTRLTVV.